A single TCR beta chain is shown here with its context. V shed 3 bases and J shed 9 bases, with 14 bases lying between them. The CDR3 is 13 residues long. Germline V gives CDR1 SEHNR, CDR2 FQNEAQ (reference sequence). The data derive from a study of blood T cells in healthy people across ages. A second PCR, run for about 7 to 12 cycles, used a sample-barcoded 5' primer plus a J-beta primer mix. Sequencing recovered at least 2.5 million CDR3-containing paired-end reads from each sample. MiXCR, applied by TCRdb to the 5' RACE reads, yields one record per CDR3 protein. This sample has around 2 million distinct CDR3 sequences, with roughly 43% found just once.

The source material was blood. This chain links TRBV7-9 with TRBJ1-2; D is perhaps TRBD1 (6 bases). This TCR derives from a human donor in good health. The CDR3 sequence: CASSFGEGGSYTF. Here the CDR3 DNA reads TGTGCCAGCAGCTTCGGTGAGGGGGGCAGCTACACCTTC.